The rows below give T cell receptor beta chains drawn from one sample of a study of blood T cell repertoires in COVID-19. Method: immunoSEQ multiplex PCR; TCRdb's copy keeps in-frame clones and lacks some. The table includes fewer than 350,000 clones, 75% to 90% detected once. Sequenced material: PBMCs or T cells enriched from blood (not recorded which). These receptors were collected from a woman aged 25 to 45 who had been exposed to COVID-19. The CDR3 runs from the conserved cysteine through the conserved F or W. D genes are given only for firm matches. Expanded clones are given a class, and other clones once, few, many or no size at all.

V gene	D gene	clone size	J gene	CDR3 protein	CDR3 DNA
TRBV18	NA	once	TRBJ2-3	CASSPPAGGTDTQYF	TGTGCCAGCTCACCACCAGCAGGGGGCACAGATACGCAGTATTTT
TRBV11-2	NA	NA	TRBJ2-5	CASSPPGGAPDKTQYF	TGTGCCAGCAGCCCACCCGGCGGAGCCCCCGATAAGACCCAGTACTTC
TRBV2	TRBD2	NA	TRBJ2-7	CATKPAGEREQYF	TGTGCCACCAAGCCAGCGGGAGAAAGAGAGCAGTACTTC
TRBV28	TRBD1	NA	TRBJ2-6	CASSLFTGAGANVLTF	TGTGCCAGCAGTTTATTTACAGGGGCTGGGGCCAACGTCCTGACTTTC
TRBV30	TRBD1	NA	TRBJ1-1	CALTGGSNTEAFF	TGTGCCCTGACAGGGGGCAGTAACACTGAAGCTTTCTTT
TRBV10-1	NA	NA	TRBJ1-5	CASSYAGGAQPQHF	TGCGCCAGCTCCTACGCGGGGGGAGCTCAGCCCCAGCATTTT
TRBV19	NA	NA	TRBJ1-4	CASKSTGTANEKLFF	TGTGCCAGTAAGTCCACAGGAACGGCTAATGAAAAACTGTTTTTT
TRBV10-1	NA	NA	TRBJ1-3	CASSGLGSGNTIYF	TGCGCCAGCAGTGGACTAGGATCTGGAAACACCATATATTTT
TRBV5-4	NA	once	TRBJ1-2	CASSLVTDYGYTF	TGTGCCAGCAGCTTGGTGACAGATTATGGCTACACCTTC
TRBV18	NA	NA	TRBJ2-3	CASSPLEGTDTQYF	TGTGCCAGCTCACCATTAGAGGGCACAGATACGCAGTATTTT
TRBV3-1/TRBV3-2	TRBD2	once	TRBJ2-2	CASSQVAGVPFRGELFF	TGTGCCAGCAGCCAAGTAGCGGGAGTGCCCTTCCGCGGGGAGCTGTTTTTT
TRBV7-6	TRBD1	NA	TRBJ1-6	CASSGLQGPFTNSPLHF	TGTGCCAGCAGCGGATTACAGGGGCCCTTTACTAATTCACCCCTCCACTTT
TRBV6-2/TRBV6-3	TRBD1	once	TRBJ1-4	CASSDRGNEKLFF	TGTGCCAGCAGCGACAGGGGGAATGAAAAACTGTTTTTT
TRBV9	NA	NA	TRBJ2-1	CASSVVVTGPYNEQFF	TGTGCCAGCAGCGTAGTCGTGACAGGTCCCTACAATGAGCAGTTCTTC
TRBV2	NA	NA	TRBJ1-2	CASKRGHGYTF	TGTGCCAGCAAAAGGGGCCATGGCTACACCTTC
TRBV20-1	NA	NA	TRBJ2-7	CSAREWREQYF	TGCAGTGCTAGAGAATGGAGAGAGCAGTACTTC
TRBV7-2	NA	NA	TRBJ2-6	CASSQLGRGGFGANVLTF	TGTGCCAGCAGCCAGCTAGGGCGGGGAGGATTTGGGGCCAACGTCCTGACTTTC
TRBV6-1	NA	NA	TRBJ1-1	CASSEAFGVLVNTEAFF	TGTGCCAGCAGTGAAGCTTTCGGGGTTTTGGTGAACACTGAAGCTTTCTTT